Below are 25 T cell receptor beta chains sequenced from a single sample in a study of long-term antiretroviral therapy in people with HIV. Runs used v3.0 of the immunoSEQ assay and were done at survey level. Sequenced by immunoSEQ multiplex PCR; TCRdb stores in-frame clones only, minus some. The sample holds 13,000 or so clones, around 73% seen once. This sample comprised unsorted PBMCs, obtained 1.3 years after starting antiretroviral therapy. These receptors all come from a woman aged 18-35 years with HIV.

The chain couples TRBV19 to TRBJ1-1; D uncertain. Trimming removed 5 bases from V and 1 base from J, with 8 bases in between. This CDR3 has 13 residues. Germline CDR1 and CDR2: LNHDA and SQIVND (reference sequence). CDR3 nucleotide sequence: TGTGCCAGTAGTCCCGCGACGAACACTGAAGCTTTCTTT. This encodes CASSPATNTEAFF.

In its sample, this clone was seen a few times. The chain is built from TRBV6-1 and TRBJ2-2, with 9 bases matching TRBD2. The CDR3 has 14 residues. Per germline, CDR1 MNHNS and CDR2 SASEGT. Trimming removed 5 bases from V and 3 bases from J; junction bases left unmatched: 1. The CDR3 loop is CASSRLADTGELFF. CDR3 nucleotides: TGTGCCAGCAGTCGACTAGCGGACACCGGGGAGCTGTTTTTT.

The genes are TRBV7-9 and TRBJ2-2; 7 nucleotides match TRBD2. J lost 0 bases, V lost 1 base, and 5 bases had no gene match. The germline V gene encodes CDR1 SEHNR and CDR2 FQNEAQ (reference sequence). CDR3 length equals 17 residues. CDR3 loop: CASSLGRLATNTGELFF. CDR3 bases: TGTGCCAGCAGCTTAGGTCGACTAGCCACGAACACCGGGGAGCTGTTTTTT.

The rearrangement links TRBV14 to TRBJ2-5; 15 bases fit TRBD2. V lost 4 bases to trimming and J lost 4 bases; unmatched junction nucleotides: 7. CDR3 size: 17 residues. Germline CDR1 reads SGHDN; CDR2 reads FVKESK. CDR3 protein: CASSLGLAGGRAETQYF. For the CDR3, the DNA is TGTGCCAGCAGCCTCGGACTAGCGGGAGGGCGGGCAGAGACCCAGTACTTC.

The chain combines TRBV6-5 with TRBJ2-1; D possibly corresponds to TRBD2 (5 bases). CDR1 and CDR2 from the germline V gene are MNHEY and SVGAGI. V shed 0 bases and J shed 0 bases, with 6 bases lying between them. This CDR3 comprises 15 residues. The CDR3 region has the DNA TGTGCCAGCAGTTACTCAGGGAGCTCCTACAATGAGCAGTTCTTC. It encodes CASSYSGSSYNEQFF.

This clone was found once. The junction departs from the called germline gene at one end, perhaps through a read error. This chain joins TRBV15 and TRBJ2-1; tentative D call: TRBD2 (6 bases). Germline assignment: CDR1 LNHNV and CDR2 YYDKDF (reference sequence). CDR3 size: 14 residues. The CDR3 is CATSPGDITSEQLF. CDR3 coding DNA: TGTGCCACCAGCCCGGGAGATATAACGTCTGAGCAGCTCTTC.

This clone was seen a handful of times. Here the CDR3 DNA reads TGTGCCGGGGGGACAGGGGACACCGGGGAGCTGTTTTTT. Translated, it gives CAGGTGDTGELFF. This chain connects TRBV6-1 to TRBJ2-2; TRBD1 agrees at 10 bases. Per germline, CDR1 MNHNS and CDR2 SASEGT. This CDR3 comprises 13 residues. The V and J ends lost 11 bases and 3 bases, in that order; junction bases with no gene match: 3.

This chain uses TRBV18 with TRBJ2-1; D is uncertain. Between the trimmed V and J ends, which lost 3 bases and 7 bases, there was a span of 13 bases. The germline gives CDR1 KGHSH, CDR2 LQKENI. The length of the CDR3 is 14 residues. The CDR3 DNA follows: TGTGCCAGCTCACCCTCCTCGACTCTTAATGAGCAGTTCTTC. Translating it yields CASSPSSTLNEQFF.

This clone was seen only a few times. This chain's CDR3 is CASRDTGATEAFF. CDR3 bases: TGTGCCAGCAGGGATACAGGAGCCACTGAAGCTTTCTTT. The genes are TRBV6-4 and TRBJ1-1, with a tentative D call TRBD1 (5 bases). The V gene lost 6 bases and the J gene lost 4 bases, with 12 bases spanning the gap. This CDR3 has 13 amino acids. The germline gives CDR1 MRHNA, CDR2 SNTAGT.

This chain links TRBV28 with TRBJ1-1; a possible D gene is TRBD1 (6 bases). CDR1 and CDR2 (germline): MDHEN, SYDVKM. With 10 bases removed from V and 4 bases from J, the gap between germline ends came to 19 bases. The CDR3 has 14 amino acids. This chain's CDR3 is CATMEGGTGTEAFF. Here the CDR3 DNA reads TGTGCCACCATGGAGGGGGGTACGGGCACTGAAGCTTTCTTT.

This rearrangement joins TRBV6-5 to TRBJ2-1; 9 bases are shared with TRBD2. CDR3 length: 13 amino acids. The germline gives CDR1 MNHEY, CDR2 SVGAGI. Trimming cost V 6 bases and J 6 bases; bases outside gene matches: 3. CDR3 nucleotides: TGTGCCAGCAGGAATAGCGGGAGCAATGAGCAGTTCTTC. Its translation is CASRNSGSNEQFF.

The genes are TRBV2 and TRBJ2-5, with TRBD1 identical over 9 bases. Germline V gene data show CDR1 as SNHLY and CDR2 as FYNNEI. CDR3 size: 15 residues. The V segment lost 3 bases and the J segment 5 bases; nucleotides outside the gene matches: 7. This chain's CDR3 is CASSDGTGHGETQYF. CDR3 in DNA: TGTGCCAGCAGTGACGGGACAGGGCATGGGGAGACCCAGTACTTC.

The chain has TRBV18 and TRBJ2-1, with TRBD1 as a possible D gene (5 bases). There are 15 residues in the CDR3. V was shortened by 5 bases and J by 2 bases, with 13 bases between the two germline ends. Germline V lookup: CDR1 KGHSH, CDR2 LQKENI. As DNA, the CDR3 is TGTGCCAGCTCAGAACAAGGGGTCACCTACAATGAGCAGTTCTTC. Protein: CASSEQGVTYNEQFF. Variable domain in full (rest from reference TRBV18 and TRBJ2-1): NAGVMQNPRHLVRRRGQEARLRCSPMKGHSHVYWYRQLPEEGLKFMVYLQKENIIDESGMPKERFSAEFPKEGPSILRIQQVVRGDSAAYFCASSEQGVTYNEQFFGPGTRLTVL.

This rearrangement joins TRBV9 to TRBJ1-1; no definite D call. V was pared by 6 bases and J by 6 bases, with 21 bases between. The length of the CDR3 is 15 residues. Germline CDR1 and CDR2: SGDLS and YYNGEE. CDR3 sequence (DNA): TGTGCCAGCACAGTCGTGGGCGCGTCCGTTCCTGAAGCTTTCTTT. It encodes CASTVVGASVPEAFF.

The V gene is TRBV19, the J gene TRBJ1-2, with no clear D. Trimming took 7 bases from V and 4 from J, leaving 10 bases between them. The CDR3 runs 12 residues. The V gene's germline CDR1 is LNHDA and CDR2 SQIVND (reference sequence). CDR3 DNA: TGTGCCAGTACCCAGAGCTTCTATGGCTACACCTTC. Protein sequence: CASTQSFYGYTF.

The J gene is TRBJ2-1, the V gene TRBV7-9, with D possibly TRBD2 on 5 matching bases. Germline CDR1 is SEHNR and CDR2 is FQNEAQ (reference sequence). V shed 5 bases and J shed 6 bases, with 20 bases lying between them. The CDR3 loop spans 16 amino acids. The CDR3 sequence is CASSPTARDGINEQFF. The CDR3 DNA follows: TGTGCCAGCAGCCCCACGGCGAGGGATGGTATCAATGAGCAGTTCTTC.

This chain joins TRBV27 and TRBJ2-7; weak D call: TRBD1 (5 bases). Trimming took off 5 bases at V and 0 bases at J, with 17 bases between the two ends. CDR1 is MNHEY, CDR2 SMNVEV, per germline (reference sequence). The CDR3 extends over 16 amino acids. This CDR3 reads CASSPGLPRSSYEQYF. The CDR3 DNA reads as TGTGCCAGCAGTCCAGGGCTTCCAAGGAGCTCCTACGAGCAGTACTTC.

By sample share, this clone is large. This chain's CDR3 is CASSLAGEVEQFF. CDR3 sequence (DNA): TGTGCCAGCAGCTTAGCAGGGGAGGTTGAGCAGTTCTTC. This chain links TRBV7-9 with TRBJ2-1; possibly TRBD2 for D (6 bases). The CDR3 covers 13 residues. The germline V gene encodes CDR1 SEHNR and CDR2 FQNEAQ (reference sequence). Trimming shortened V by 0 bases and J by 9 bases, and 9 bases separated the two germline ends.

In its sample, this clone was seen a few times. The chain uses TRBV6-5 and TRBJ2-7; D is unclear. V lost 4 bases and J 4 bases, leaving 14 bases between the germline ends. CDR1 is MNHEY, CDR2 SVGAGI, per germline. The CDR3 spans 14 residues. CDR3 DNA: TGTGCCAGCAGTTTCTCTGGGAACCTATACGAGCAGTACTTC. It encodes CASSFSGNLYEQYF.

This clone was recorded a few times. In nucleotides, the CDR3 is TGTGCCAGCAGCTTATTCACCGCGAGCTCTGGAAACACCATATATTTT. This codes for CASSLFTASSGNTIYF. V usage is TRBV7-2 and J usage is TRBJ1-3; D is uncertain. CDR3 length: 16 residues. The V end was cut by 2 bases, the J end by 0 bases, with 11 bases between. Germline CDR1 and CDR2: SGHTA and FQGNSA.

This chain links TRBV4-2 with TRBJ1-2; D remains ambiguous. V lost 0 bases to trimming and J lost 0 bases, with 8 bases between them. The CDR3 length is 15 residues. The V gene's germline CDR1 is LGHNA and CDR2 YNFKEQ. The CDR3 spells CASSQERQANYGYTF. The CDR3 DNA reads as TGTGCCAGCAGCCAAGAAAGGCAGGCTAACTATGGCTACACCTTC.

The chain joins TRBV9 to TRBJ2-1; D unclear. The CDR3 has 15 amino acids. V was pared by 0 bases and J by 7 bases, with 14 bases between. Germline V gives CDR1 SGDLS, CDR2 YYNGEE. Here the CDR3 reads CASSVGHQGKNEQFF. As DNA, the CDR3 is TGTGCCAGCAGCGTAGGTCACCAAGGGAAAAATGAGCAGTTCTTC.

This clone showed up just a few times. The chain employs TRBV7-2 and TRBJ1-1; weak D call: TRBD1 (6 bases). Germline assignment: CDR1 SGHTA and CDR2 FQGNSA. V lost 3 bases and J 11 bases, leaving 10 bases between the germline ends. CDR3 length: 11 amino acids. This chain's CDR3 is CASSFRTEAFF. Here the CDR3 DNA reads TGTGCCAGCAGCTTTCGGACAGAGGCTTTCTTT.

This clone has only one observation. The chain uses TRBV7-3 and TRBJ1-1, with a tentative D call TRBD1 (6 bases). The CDR3 sequence is 13 residues long. Germline-derived CDR1 and CDR2 are SGHTA and FQGTGA. Trimming shortened V by 5 bases and J by 4 bases, and 11 bases separated the two germline ends. The CDR3 loop reads CASSNRVPTEAFF. The CDR3 DNA sequence: TGTGCCAGCAGCAACAGGGTCCCCACTGAAGCTTTCTTT.

V usage is TRBV5-1 and J usage is TRBJ2-7; D call uncertain. The CDR3 spans 15 residues. V gave up 0 bases and J gave up 0 bases, with 10 bases separating them. Germline V gene sequence: CDR1 SGHRS, CDR2 YFSETQ. The CDR3 is CASSLVQAPSYEQYF. DNA for the CDR3: TGCGCCAGCAGCTTGGTTCAGGCGCCCTCCTACGAGCAGTACTTC. The variable domain in full, completed from reference TRBV5-1 and TRBJ2-7, reads KAGVTQTPRYLIKTRGQQVTLSCSPISGHRSVSWYQQTPGQGLQFLFEYFSETQRNKGNFPGRFSGRQFSNSRSEMNVSTLELGDSALYLCASSLVQAPSYEQYFGPGTRLTVT.